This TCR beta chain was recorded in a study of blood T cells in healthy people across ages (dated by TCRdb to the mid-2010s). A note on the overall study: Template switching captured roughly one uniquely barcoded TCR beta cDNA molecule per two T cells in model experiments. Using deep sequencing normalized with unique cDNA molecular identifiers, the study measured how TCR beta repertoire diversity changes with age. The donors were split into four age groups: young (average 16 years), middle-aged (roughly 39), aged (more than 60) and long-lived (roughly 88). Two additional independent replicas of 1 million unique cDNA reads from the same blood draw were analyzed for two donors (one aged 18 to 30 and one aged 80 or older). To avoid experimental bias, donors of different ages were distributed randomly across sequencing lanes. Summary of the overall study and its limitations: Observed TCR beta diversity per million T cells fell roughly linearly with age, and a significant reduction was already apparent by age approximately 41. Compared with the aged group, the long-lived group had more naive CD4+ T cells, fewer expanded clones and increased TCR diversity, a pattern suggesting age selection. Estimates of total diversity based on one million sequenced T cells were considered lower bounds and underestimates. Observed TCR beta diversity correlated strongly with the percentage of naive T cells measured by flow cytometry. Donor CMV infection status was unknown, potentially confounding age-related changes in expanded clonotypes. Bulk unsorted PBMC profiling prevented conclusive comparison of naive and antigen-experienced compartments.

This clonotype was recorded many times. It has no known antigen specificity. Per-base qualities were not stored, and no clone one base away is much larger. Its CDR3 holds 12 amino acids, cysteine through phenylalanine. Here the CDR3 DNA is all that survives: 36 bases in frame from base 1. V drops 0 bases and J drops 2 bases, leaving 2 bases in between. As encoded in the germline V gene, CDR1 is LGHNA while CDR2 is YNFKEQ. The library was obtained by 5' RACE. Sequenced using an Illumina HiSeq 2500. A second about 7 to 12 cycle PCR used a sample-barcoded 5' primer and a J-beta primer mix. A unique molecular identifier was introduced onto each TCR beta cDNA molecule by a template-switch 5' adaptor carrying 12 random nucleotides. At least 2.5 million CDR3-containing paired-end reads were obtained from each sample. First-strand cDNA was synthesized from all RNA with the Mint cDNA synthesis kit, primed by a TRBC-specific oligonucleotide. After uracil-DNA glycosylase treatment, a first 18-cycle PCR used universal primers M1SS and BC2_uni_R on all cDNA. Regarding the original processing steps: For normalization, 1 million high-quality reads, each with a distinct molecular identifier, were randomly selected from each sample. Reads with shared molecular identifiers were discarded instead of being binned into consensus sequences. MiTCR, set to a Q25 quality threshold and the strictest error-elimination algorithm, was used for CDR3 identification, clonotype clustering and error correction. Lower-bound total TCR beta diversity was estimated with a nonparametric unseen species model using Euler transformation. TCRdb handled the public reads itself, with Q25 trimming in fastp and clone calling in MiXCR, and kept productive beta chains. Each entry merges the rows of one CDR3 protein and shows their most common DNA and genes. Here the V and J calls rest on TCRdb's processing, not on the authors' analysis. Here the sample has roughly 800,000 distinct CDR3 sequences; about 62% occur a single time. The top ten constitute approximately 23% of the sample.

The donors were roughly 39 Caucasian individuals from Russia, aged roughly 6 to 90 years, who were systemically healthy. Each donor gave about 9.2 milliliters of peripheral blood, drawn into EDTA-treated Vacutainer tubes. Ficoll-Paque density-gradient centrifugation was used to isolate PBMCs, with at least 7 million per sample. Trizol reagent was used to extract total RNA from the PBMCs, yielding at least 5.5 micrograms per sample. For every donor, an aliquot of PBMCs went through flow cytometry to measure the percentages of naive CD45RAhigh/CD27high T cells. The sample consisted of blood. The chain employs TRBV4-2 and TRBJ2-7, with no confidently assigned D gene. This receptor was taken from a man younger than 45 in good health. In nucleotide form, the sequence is TGTGCCAGCAGCCAAGATCCCTACGAGCAGTACTTC. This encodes CASSQDPYEQYF.